A selection of T cell receptor beta chains follows, all from one sample in a study of blood T cell repertoires in COVID-19. The protocol was immunoSEQ multiplex PCR, while the TCRdb copy is restricted to in-frame clones and leaves out a portion. This table has about 56,000 clones, 82% appearing once. The sample taken for sequencing was peripheral blood. The source of these receptors is an elderly woman with acute or convalescent COVID-19. Both conserved end residues are part of each CDR3. The D gene is left open where the match is weak. Only part of the rows carry a size: once, few, many, or a class if the clone is expanded.

v_gene	j_gene	abundance	d_gene	CDR3nt	CDR3aa
TRBV6-5	TRBJ2-2	NA	NA	TGTGCCAGCAGTTTTGGGAGACCCGGGGAGCTGTTTTTT	CASSFGRPGELFF
TRBV4-1	TRBJ2-2	NA	NA	TGCGCCAGCAGCCTAATTGGGCCCGGGGAGCTGTTTTTT	CASSLIGPGELFF
TRBV27	TRBJ2-5	few	TRBD2	TGTGCCAGCAGCACCGGACTAGCGGGAGGGCAAGAGACCCAGTACTTC	CASSTGLAGGQETQYF
TRBV10-2	TRBJ2-7	NA	NA	TGCGCCAGCAGTGAGGGAGGCTACGAGCAGTACTTC	CASSEGGYEQYF
TRBV5-1	TRBJ2-7	NA	NA	TGCGCCAGCAGCCCGGGACACCTGTCCTCCTACGAGCAGTACTTC	CASSPGHLSSYEQYF
TRBV7-8	TRBJ2-3	NA	NA	TGTGCCAGCAGCTTAGCGGGGCATACGCAGTATTTT	CASSLAGHTQYF
TRBV27	TRBJ2-7	NA	TRBD1	TGTGCCAGCAGATCTCTCAGGACAGGGGGTGCCTACGAGCAGTACTTC	CASRSLRTGGAYEQYF
TRBV12-3/TRBV12-4	TRBJ2-2	NA	NA	TGTGCCAGCAGTTTAATAGCCGGGGAGCTGTTTTTT	CASSLIAGELFF
TRBV3-1/TRBV3-2	TRBJ1-1	NA	NA	TGTGCCAGCAGCCCGGGGGTATTGAACACTGAAGCTTTCTTT	CASSPGVLNTEAFF
TRBV12-5	TRBJ1-2	NA	TRBD1	TGTGCTAGTGGTTTGGAAGGGCGGACAGGGGACGATGGCTACACCTTC	CASGLEGRTGDDGYTF
TRBV6-5	TRBJ1-1	NA	NA	TGTGCCAGCTGTTGCAAGGGGACACTTAAGACTGAAGCTTTCTTT	CASCCKGTLKTEAFF
TRBV28	TRBJ2-7	few	NA	TGTGCCAGCAGAGAGACAAGCGAGCAGTACTTC	CASRETSEQYF
TRBV5-1	TRBJ2-3	NA	NA	TGCGCCAGCAGTCATCGAGGTACAGGGAGCACAGATACGCAGTATTTT	CASSHRGTGSTDTQYF
TRBV7-3	TRBJ2-7	NA	TRBD2	TGTGCCAGCAGCTTAAAAGCGGGACGGGACGAGCAGTACTTC	CASSLKAGRDEQYF
TRBV11-2	TRBJ2-7	few	TRBD1	TGTGCCAGCAGCATCCCCGGACAGGGAATTTACGAGCAGTACTTC	CASSIPGQGIYEQYF
TRBV7-2	TRBJ1-2	NA	TRBD1	TGTGCCAGCAGCTTAGGACCCAGTCGAGGACAGGATAAGGATGGCTACACCTTC	CASSLGPSRGQDKDGYTF
TRBV27	TRBJ1-4	NA	TRBD1	TGTGCCAGCAGTTTGGCAGGGGGAAAACTGTTTTTT	CASSLAGGKLFF
TRBV19	TRBJ2-1	NA	TRBD1	TGTGCCAGTACGCCCACCCAGGGGGCCAGGGGTGAGCAGTTCTTC	CASTPTQGARGEQFF
TRBV6-5	TRBJ1-5	NA	NA	TGTGCCAGCAGTTACGGCAGGGACAATCAGCCCCAGCATTTT	CASSYGRDNQPQHF
TRBV5-8	TRBJ2-1	NA	TRBD2	TGTGCCAGCAGCAGGGGACTAGCGGGGGCTTACAATGAGCAGTTCTTC	CASSRGLAGAYNEQFF
TRBV20-1	TRBJ2-1	NA	NA	TGCAGTGCTAGTGGGCGGCCGGGGAATGAGCAGTTCTTC	CSASGRPGNEQFF
TRBV18	TRBJ2-2	NA	NA	TGTGCCAGCTCACCACCGTTGCGTAGCGGGGAGCTGTTTTTT	CASSPPLRSGELFF
TRBV11-2	TRBJ2-7	NA	NA	TGTGCCAGCAGCCCAGTAGGCGGAGGGCCGCACGAGCAGTACTTC	CASSPVGGGPHEQYF
TRBV3-1/TRBV3-2	TRBJ1-1	NA	TRBD1	TGTGCCAGCAGCCAAAGACAGGGGAAGAACACTGAAGCTTTCTTT	CASSQRQGKNTEAFF